The 12 T cell receptor beta chains in this list originate from one sample, sequenced in a study of CD8 T cells in Susac syndrome. The authors reverse transcribed roughly 0.5 to 1 ug RNA with random hexamers. One entry per CDR3 protein results from TCRdb running MiXCR on the immunoSEQ multiplex PCR reads. The data hold about 120,000 distinct CDR3 sequences, with about 95% observed a single time. The specimen sequenced was CD8+ T cells from PBMCs. The source is a human donor with Susac syndrome.

The chain combines TRBV6-5 with TRBJ1-1; D is perhaps TRBD1 (5 bases). Germline V CDR1 and CDR2: MNHEY, SVGAGI. Trimming pared 4 bases from V and 3 bases from J, leaving 15 bases between. CDR3 size: 15 residues. The CDR3 coding sequence is TGTGCCAGCAGTTTGGGCCCGGGGGGTTACACTGAAGCTTTCTTT. Encoded protein: CASSLGPGGYTEAFF.

The chain is built from TRBV10-2 and TRBJ2-2; TRBD1 is a possible D gene (6 bases). The CDR3 runs 15 residues. Per germline, CDR1 WSHSY and CDR2 SAAADI. Trimming took 2 bases from V and 7 from J, leaving 14 bases between them. The CDR3 DNA reads as TGCGCCAGCAGTGAGCTACCAGGGGTTGGCGGGGAGCTGTTTTTT. Encoded protein: CASSELPGVGGELFF.

The chain joins TRBV4-3 to TRBJ1-1; 8 bases are a match to TRBD1. The CDR3 spans 15 residues. The germline V gene encodes CDR1 LGHNA and CDR2 YSLEER. V lost 1 base to trimming and J lost 3 bases; unmatched junction nucleotides: 4. CDR3 in amino acids: CASSQVDRGDTEAFF. In nucleotides, the CDR3 is TGCGCCAGCAGCCAAGTCGACAGGGGAGACACTGAAGCTTTCTTT.

This chain uses TRBV7-9 with TRBJ2-5; D possibly corresponds to TRBD2 (5 bases). The germline V and J ends were trimmed by 4 bases and 0 bases, with 9 bases remaining between them. The CDR3 is 14 residues long. Germline CDR1 and CDR2: SEHNR and FQNEAQ (reference sequence). CDR3 residues: CASSSDYNQETQYF. The CDR3, as DNA: TGTGCCAGCAGCTCAGACTATAACCAAGAGACCCAGTACTTC.

The V gene is TRBV13, the J gene TRBJ2-1, with TRBD2 matching over 9 bases. The CDR3 runs 15 residues. Germline trimming cut 5 bases from V and 8 bases from J; bases unmatched to any gene: 10. Germline V gene data show CDR1 as PRHDT and CDR2 as FYEKMQ (reference sequence). The CDR3 sequence: CASSRRAGGRDEQFF. The CDR3, as DNA: TGTGCCAGCAGCCGGAGAGCGGGAGGTAGAGATGAGCAGTTCTTC.

The CDR3 DNA is TGTGCCATCAGTGAGTCAGGGGGGACAACCTTTCAAGAGACCCAGTACTTC. It yields the protein CAISESGGTTFQETQYF. This rearrangement joins TRBV10-3 to TRBJ2-5; TRBD1 or TRBD2 may be the D gene (6 bases each). The CDR3 is 17 amino acids. Germline lookup yields CDR1 ENHRY and CDR2 SYGVKD. Trimming took 0 bases from V and 2 from J, leaving 16 bases between them.

The gene calls are TRBV6-5 and TRBJ2-7; D is perhaps TRBD1 (7 bases). V was shortened by 0 bases and J by 4 bases, with 16 bases between the two germline ends. CDR3 length: 16 residues. Germline V lookup: CDR1 MNHEY, CDR2 SVGAGI. The CDR3: CASSYSEGARTYEQYF. The DNA of the CDR3 is TGTGCCAGCAGTTACTCGGAGGGGGCCCGGACGTACGAGCAGTACTTC.

The chain employs TRBV19 and TRBJ1-1, with a possible D match to TRBD1 (5 bases). The germline V and J ends were trimmed by 3 bases and 6 bases, with 11 bases remaining between them. Per the germline V gene, CDR1 is LNHDA and CDR2 is SQIVND (reference sequence). This CDR3 has 13 amino acids. CDR3: CASSITGPSEAFF. CDR3 sequence (DNA): TGTGCCAGTAGTATTACAGGCCCGTCTGAAGCTTTCTTT.

This chain links TRBV12-3 or TRBV12-4 with TRBJ2-7, with TRBD2 matching 8 bases. Trimming cost V 3 bases and J 4 bases; bases outside gene matches: 5. The CDR3 has 14 amino acids. CDR3 loop: CASSLSGSGYEQYF. The CDR3, as DNA: TGTGCCAGCAGTTTGAGCGGGAGCGGGTACGAGCAGTACTTC.

The CDR3 here is CASSYQENTEAFF. The CDR3 DNA is TGTGCCAGCAGTTATCAGGAGAACACTGAAGCTTTCTTT. The gene calls are TRBV6-2 or TRBV6-3 and TRBJ1-1; no firm D call. This CDR3 spans 13 amino acids. V lost 3 bases and J 1 base, leaving 6 bases between the germline ends. Germline CDR1 is MNHEY and CDR2 is SVGEGT.

CDR3 coding DNA: TGTGCCAGCAGCCAGTTCGGGGGATTCTCCTACGAGCAGTACTTC. Translated: CASSQFGGFSYEQYF. This chain connects TRBV5-6 to TRBJ2-7; perhaps TRBD2 as D (6 bases). V gave up 4 bases and J gave up 0 bases, with 14 bases separating them. Germline CDR1 is SGHDT and CDR2 is YYEEEE. This CDR3 spans 15 amino acids.

The chain is built from TRBV29-1 and TRBJ1-2; no firm D call. From germline, CDR1 is SQVTM and CDR2 ANQGSEA. The CDR3 is 15 amino acids. Trimming removed 6 bases from V and 4 bases from J, with 21 bases in between. This chain's CDR3 is CSVQGQSHDAYGYTF. DNA for the CDR3: TGCAGCGTGCAAGGTCAGTCCCATGACGCCTATGGCTACACCTTC.